This TCR beta chain was recovered during a study of T-cell memory formation after mild COVID-19. Study-wide points: Pre-infection memory held some responding clones, suggesting pre-existing cross-reactive T cells responded.

CDR1 and CDR2 from the germline V gene are SNHLY and FYNNEI. CDR3 length: 14 residues. Trimming left V 4 bases short and J 9 bases short, with 13 bases between. As to this clonotype: The antigen is unknown.

Using its own MiXCR run on the 5' RACE reads, TCRdb lists one record per CDR3 protein. The sample lists some 320,000 distinct CDR3 sequences; 15% were seen once. The clonotype comes from a man younger than 35 who had mild COVID-19 (a few samples of this study predate the infection). Cell type and time point are not known. Sequencing was done on a sample of PBMCs or a T cell subset sorted from them (not recorded which). The gene calls are TRBV2 and TRBJ1-6; maybe TRBD1 (6 bases). CDR3 residues: CASSAQGGGSPLHF. CDR3 DNA: TGTGCCAGCAGTGCCCAAGGGGGGGGTTCACCCCTCCACTTT. Full variable domain (missing parts from reference TRBV2 and TRBJ1-6): EPEVTQTPSHQVTQMGQEVILRCVPISNHLYFYWYRQILGQKVEFLVSFYNNEISEKSEIFDDQFSVERPDGSNFTLKIRSTKLEDSAMYFCASSAQGGGSPLHFGNGTRLTVT.